This TCR beta chain is from a study of T cell responses to AZD1222 COVID-19 vaccine. Study details: Second-dose recipients at about 4 or about 12 weeks were treated as one pooled group.

TCRdb's table, derived via immunoSEQ multiplex PCR, lists solely in-frame clones and lacks some. The sample has 45,000 to 70,000 clones, 70% to 90% seen once. On this clone: Its target is unknown.

Whole-study findings and limits: Sampling captured repertoires only after the peak T cell response. Unmutated variant regions are reportedly the target of nearly half of TCRs that are spike-specific. The donors showed a predominance of white British ancestry and of females, with possible underestimation of clonal diversity.

Trimming removed 10 bases from V and 2 bases from J, with 19 bases in between. The CDR3 totals 15 residues. Germline lookup yields CDR1 MDHEN and CDR2 SYDVKM. The genes are TRBV28 and TRBJ2-3; tentative D call: TRBD2 (7 bases). Material: peripheral blood, obtained on day 0 of AZD1222 vaccination. The TCR sequence derives from an adult in good health. DNA for the CDR3: TGTGCCACCCGGTTAGGGGGAGGGGACACAGATACGCAGTATTTT. Its translation: CATRLGGGDTDTQYF.